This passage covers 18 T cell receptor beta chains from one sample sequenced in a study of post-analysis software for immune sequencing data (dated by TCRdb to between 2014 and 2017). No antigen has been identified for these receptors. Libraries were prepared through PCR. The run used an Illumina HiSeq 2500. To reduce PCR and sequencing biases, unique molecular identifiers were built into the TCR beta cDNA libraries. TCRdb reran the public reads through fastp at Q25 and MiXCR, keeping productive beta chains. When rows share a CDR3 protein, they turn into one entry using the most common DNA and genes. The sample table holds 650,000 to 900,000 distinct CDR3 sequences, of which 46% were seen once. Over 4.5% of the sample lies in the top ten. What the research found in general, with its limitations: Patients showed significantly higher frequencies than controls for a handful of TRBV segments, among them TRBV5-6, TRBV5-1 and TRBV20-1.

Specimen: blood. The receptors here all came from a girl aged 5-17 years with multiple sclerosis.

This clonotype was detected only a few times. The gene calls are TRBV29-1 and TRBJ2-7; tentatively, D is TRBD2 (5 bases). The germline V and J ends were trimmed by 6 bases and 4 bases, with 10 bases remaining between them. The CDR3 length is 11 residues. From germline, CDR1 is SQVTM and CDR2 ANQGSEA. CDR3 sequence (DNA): TGCAGCGTGAGGGCGGGTTACGAGCAGTACTTC. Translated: CSVRAGYEQYF.

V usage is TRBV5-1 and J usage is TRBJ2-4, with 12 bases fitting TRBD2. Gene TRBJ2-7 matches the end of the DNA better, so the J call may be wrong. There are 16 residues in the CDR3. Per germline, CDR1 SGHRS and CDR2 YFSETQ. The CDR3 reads CASSLELAGGRYEQYF. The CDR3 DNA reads TGCGCCAGCAGCTTGGAGCTAGCGGGAGGGCGATACGAGCAGTACTTC.

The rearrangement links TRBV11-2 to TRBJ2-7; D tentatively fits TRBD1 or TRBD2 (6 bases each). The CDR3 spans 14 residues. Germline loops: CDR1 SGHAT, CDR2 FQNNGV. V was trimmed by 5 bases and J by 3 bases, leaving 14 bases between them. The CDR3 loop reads CASSGGGLDYEQYF. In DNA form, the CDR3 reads TGTGCCAGCAGCGGAGGGGGGCTCGACTACGAGCAGTACTTC.

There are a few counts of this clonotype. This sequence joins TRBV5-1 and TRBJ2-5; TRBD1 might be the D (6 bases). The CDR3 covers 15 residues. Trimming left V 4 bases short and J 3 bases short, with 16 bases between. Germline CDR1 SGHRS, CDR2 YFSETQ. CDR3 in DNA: TGCGCCAGCAGCCCCCTAGCTACAGGGAAAGAGACCCAGTACTTC. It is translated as CASSPLATGKETQYF.

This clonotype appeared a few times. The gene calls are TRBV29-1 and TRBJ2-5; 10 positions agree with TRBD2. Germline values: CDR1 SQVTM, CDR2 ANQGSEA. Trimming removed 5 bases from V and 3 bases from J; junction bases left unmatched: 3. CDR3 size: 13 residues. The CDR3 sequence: CSVLLAGEETQYF. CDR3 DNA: TGCAGCGTTTTGCTAGCGGGAGAAGAGACCCAGTACTTC.

DNA of the CDR3: TGCAGTGCTACAGCGGGTTCCGAGCAGTACTTC. Its translation is CSATAGSEQYF. This rearrangement joins TRBV20-1 to TRBJ2-5; D is perhaps TRBD2 (6 bases). The J call is in doubt because the DNA end fits TRBJ2-7 better. Germline V CDR1 and CDR2: DFQATT, SNEGSKA (reference sequence). The CDR3 is 11 residues long.

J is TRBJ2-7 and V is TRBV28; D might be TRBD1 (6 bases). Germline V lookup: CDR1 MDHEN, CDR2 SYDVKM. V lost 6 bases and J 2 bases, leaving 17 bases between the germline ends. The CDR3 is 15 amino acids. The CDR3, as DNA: TGTGCCAGCAGCTCTCCCAGGGGTCCCCCCTACGAGCAGTACTTC. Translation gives CASSSPRGPPYEQYF.

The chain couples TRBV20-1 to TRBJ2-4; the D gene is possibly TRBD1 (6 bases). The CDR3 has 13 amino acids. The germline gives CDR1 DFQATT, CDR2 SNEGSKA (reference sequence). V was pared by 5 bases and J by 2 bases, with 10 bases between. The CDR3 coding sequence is TGCAGTGCTGGTGACAGGTCCAAAAACATTCAGTACTTC. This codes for CSAGDRSKNIQYF.

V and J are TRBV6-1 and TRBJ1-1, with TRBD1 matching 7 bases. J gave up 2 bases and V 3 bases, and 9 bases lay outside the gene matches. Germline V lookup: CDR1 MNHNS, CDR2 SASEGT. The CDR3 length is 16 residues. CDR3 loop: CASSERLRTGNTEAFF. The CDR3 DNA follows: TGTGCCAGCAGTGAGAGATTACGGACAGGCAACACTGAAGCTTTCTTT.

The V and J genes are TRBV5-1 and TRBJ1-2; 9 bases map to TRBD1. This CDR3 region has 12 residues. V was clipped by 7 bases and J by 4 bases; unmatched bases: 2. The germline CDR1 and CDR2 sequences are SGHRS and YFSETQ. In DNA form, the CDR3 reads TGCGCCAGCGGACAGGGGAGCTATGGCTACACCTTC. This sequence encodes CASGQGSYGYTF.

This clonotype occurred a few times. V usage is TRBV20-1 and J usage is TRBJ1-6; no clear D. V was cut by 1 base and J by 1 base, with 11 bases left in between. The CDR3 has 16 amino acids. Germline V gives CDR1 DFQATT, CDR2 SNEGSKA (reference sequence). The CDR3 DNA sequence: TGCAGTGCTAGAGTGAGGGAGGGATCCTATAATTCACCCCTCCACTTT. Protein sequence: CSARVREGSYNSPLHF.

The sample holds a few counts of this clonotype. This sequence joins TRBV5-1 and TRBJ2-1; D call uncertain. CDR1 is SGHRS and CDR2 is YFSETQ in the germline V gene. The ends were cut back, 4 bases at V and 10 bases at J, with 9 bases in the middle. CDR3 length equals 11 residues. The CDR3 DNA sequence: TGCGCCAGCAGCCAGAGCGCCGAGCAGTTCTTC. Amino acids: CASSQSAEQFF.

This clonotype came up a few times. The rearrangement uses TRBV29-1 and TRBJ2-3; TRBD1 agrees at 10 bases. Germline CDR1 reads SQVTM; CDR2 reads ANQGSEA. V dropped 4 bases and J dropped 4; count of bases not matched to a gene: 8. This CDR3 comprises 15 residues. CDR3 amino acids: CSVGTTGGSADTQYF. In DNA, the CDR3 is TGCAGCGTTGGAACGACAGGGGGCTCAGCAGATACGCAGTATTTT.

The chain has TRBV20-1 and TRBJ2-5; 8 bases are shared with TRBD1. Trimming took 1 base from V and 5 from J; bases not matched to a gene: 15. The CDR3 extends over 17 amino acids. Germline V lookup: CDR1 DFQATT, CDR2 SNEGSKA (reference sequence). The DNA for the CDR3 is TGCAGTGCTAGAGCGGTTTCGGGACAGGAGGCAAGGGAGACCCAGTACTTC. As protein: CSARAVSGQEARETQYF.

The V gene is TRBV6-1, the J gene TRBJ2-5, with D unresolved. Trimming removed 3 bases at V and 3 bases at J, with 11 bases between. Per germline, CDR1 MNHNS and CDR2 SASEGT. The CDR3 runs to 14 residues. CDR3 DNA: TGTGCCAGCAGTGATTGGGGAACAAAAGAGACCCAGTACTTC. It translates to CASSDWGTKETQYF.

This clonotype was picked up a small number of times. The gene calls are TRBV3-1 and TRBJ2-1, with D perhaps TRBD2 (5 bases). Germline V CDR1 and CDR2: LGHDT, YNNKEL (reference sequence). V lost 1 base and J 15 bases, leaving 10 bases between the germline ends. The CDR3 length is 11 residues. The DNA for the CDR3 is TGTGCCAGCAGCCAAGTTACCGGGATGTTCTTC. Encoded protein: CASSQVTGMFF.

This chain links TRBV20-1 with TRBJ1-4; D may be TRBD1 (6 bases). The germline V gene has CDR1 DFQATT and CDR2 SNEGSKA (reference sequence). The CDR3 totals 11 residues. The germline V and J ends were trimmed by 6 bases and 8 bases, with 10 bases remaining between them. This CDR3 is CSAPRGEKLFF. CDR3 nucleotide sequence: TGCAGTGCCCCAAGGGGGGAAAAACTGTTTTTT.

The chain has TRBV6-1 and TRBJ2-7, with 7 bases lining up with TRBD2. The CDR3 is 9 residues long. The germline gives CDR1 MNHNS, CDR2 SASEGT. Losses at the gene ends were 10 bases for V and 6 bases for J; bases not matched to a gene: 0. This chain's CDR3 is CATGGEQYF. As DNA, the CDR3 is TGTGCCACGGGGGGCGAGCAGTACTTC.